This is a list of T cell receptor beta chains from one sample in a study of blood T cell repertoires in COVID-19. The protocol was immunoSEQ multiplex PCR, while the TCRdb copy is restricted to in-frame clones and leaves out a portion. The sample lists about 250,000 clones, almost 85% seen once, with under 4.5% in the top ten. The sample was peripheral blood. These receptors were collected from a man aged 50-60 years with acute or convalescent COVID-19. CDR3s include the opening cysteine and the closing phenylalanine or tryptophan. D genes are given only for firm matches. A row's size may be missing; if present it is once, few, many or a size class.

TRBJ1-6,-,-,TRBV3-1/TRBV3-2,CASSQAPSPLHF,TGTGCCAGCAGCCAAGCTCCTTCACCCCTCCACTTT
TRBJ1-5,-,-,TRBV19,CASTFDQPQHF,TGTGCCAGTACCTTTGATCAGCCCCAGCATTTT
TRBJ2-4,once,-,TRBV30,CAWSTGSLAKNIQYF,TGTGCCTGGAGTACAGGGAGCCTGGCCAAAAACATTCAGTACTTC
TRBJ1-2,-,-,TRBV4-1,CASSQDWENGYTF,TGCGCCAGCAGCCAAGATTGGGAGAATGGCTACACCTTC
TRBJ1-2,-,-,TRBV3-1/TRBV3-2,CASSLQGNYGYTF,TGTGCCAGCAGCCTCCAGGGTAACTATGGCTACACCTTC
TRBJ1-1,-,-,TRBV5-1,CASSLTWTAEAFF,TGCGCCAGCAGCTTGACGTGGACAGCTGAAGCTTTCTTT
TRBJ2-1,-,TRBD2,TRBV6-1,CASSDFGIAGGVQFF,TGTGCCAGCAGTGATTTCGGGATAGCGGGAGGGGTTCAGTTCTTC
TRBJ2-5,-,TRBD2,TRBV27,CASSHRPPGLAGRAQETQYF,TGTGCCAGCAGTCATCGACCCCCGGGACTAGCGGGCCGCGCCCAAGAGACCCAGTACTTC
TRBJ1-6,-,TRBD1,TRBV4-2,CASRDRVYNSPLHF,TGTGCCAGCAGAGACAGGGTTTATAATTCACCCCTCCACTTT
TRBJ2-1,-,TRBD2,TRBV12-3/TRBV12-4,CASSFGGVNEQFF,TGTGCCAGCAGTTTTGGGGGGGTTAATGAGCAGTTCTTC
TRBJ1-2,-,-,TRBV7-9,CASSRQDSGGYTF,TGTGCCAGCAGCCGACAGGATTCTGGTGGCTACACCTTC
TRBJ1-1,-,TRBD1,TRBV29-1,CSVTGQFTEAFF,TGCAGCGTCACGGGACAGTTCACTGAAGCTTTCTTT
TRBJ2-1,-,TRBD2,TRBV5-1,CASSPSRAAGGSYNEQFF,TGCGCCAGCAGCCCCTCCCGGGCAGCGGGGGGTTCCTACAATGAGCAGTTCTTC
TRBJ2-2,-,-,TRBV6-5,CASSYAPQGNTGELFF,TGTGCCAGCAGTTACGCCCCACAGGGTAACACCGGGGAGCTGTTTTTT
TRBJ2-5,-,-,TRBV13,CASSLAGNQETQYF,TGTGCCAGCAGCTTAGCAGGGAACCAAGAGACCCAGTACTTC
TRBJ1-1,-,-,TRBV7-9,CASSSPGRVAFF,TGTGCCAGCAGCTCGCCAGGGAGGGTCGCTTTCTTT
TRBJ1-1,-,-,TRBV9,CASSVSVRATEAFF,TGTGCCAGCAGCGTATCGGTGCGTGCCACTGAAGCTTTCTTT
TRBJ1-6,-,-,TRBV11-3,CASSRGQSNSPLHF,TGTGCCAGCAGCCGAGGACAGTCCAATTCACCCCTCCACTTT
TRBJ2-1,-,TRBD2,TRBV27,CASSLKGLAGGWYNEQFF,TGTGCCAGCAGTTTAAAGGGACTAGCGGGAGGTTGGTACAATGAGCAGTTCTTC
TRBJ2-1,-,-,TRBV2,CASRGGGALSSYNEQFF,TGTGCCAGCAGAGGAGGCGGGGCCCTCAGCTCCTACAATGAGCAGTTCTTC
TRBJ1-2,-,-,TRBV9,CASSEGSSDGYTF,TGTGCCAGCAGCGAGGGGTCCTCGGATGGCTACACCTTC
TRBJ2-7,few,-,TRBV6-2/TRBV6-3,CASSYEEGAYEQYF,TGTGCCAGCAGTTACGAGGAAGGAGCCTACGAGCAGTACTTC
TRBJ2-7,-,TRBD2,TRBV28,CASSFLSSGSYEQYF,TGTGCCAGCAGTTTCCTCTCTAGCGGATCCTACGAGCAGTACTTC
TRBJ1-5,-,TRBD1,TRBV12-5,CASGTGDNQPQHF,TGTGCTAGTGGGACAGGGGACAATCAGCCCCAGCATTTT
TRBJ1-5,-,-,TRBV4-1,CASSQRVGQYSNQPQHF,TGCGCCAGCAGCCAACGTGTCGGACAGTATAGCAATCAGCCCCAGCATTTT
TRBJ1-1,few,-,TRBV28,CASSNARGTEAFF,TGTGCCAGCAGCAACGCCCGGGGGACTGAAGCTTTCTTT
TRBJ1-2,-,-,TRBV10-3,CAISESGGLEDTF,TGTGCCATCAGTGAGTCGGGGGGGCTTGAGGACACCTTC
TRBJ2-7,-,-,TRBV5-6,CASSLDPSTPYEQYF,TGTGCCAGCAGCTTGGATCCCAGTACCCCCTACGAGCAGTACTTC
TRBJ1-1,-,-,TRBV28,CASSLGADTEAFF,TGTGCCAGCAGCCTTGGGGCGGACACTGAAGCTTTCTTT
TRBJ2-5,-,-,TRBV5-1,CASSPGQRETQYF,TGCGCCAGCAGCCCTGGACAGAGGGAGACCCAGTACTTC
TRBJ2-3,-,-,TRBV7-6,CASSLEQTGPSTQYF,TGTGCCAGCAGCTTAGAACAGACAGGTCCCTCTACGCAGTATTTT
TRBJ2-5,-,TRBD2,TRBV9,CASSATWGGTQYF,TGTGCCAGCAGCGCGACCTGGGGGGGGACCCAGTACTTC
TRBJ2-5,-,-,TRBV18,CASSPPSAGYRETQYF,TGTGCCAGCTCACCACCGTCCGCAGGGTACCGGGAGACCCAGTACTTC
TRBJ1-1,-,-,TRBV20-1,CSARGETEAFF,TGCAGTGCTAGAGGTGAGACTGAAGCTTTCTTT
TRBJ1-3,-,-,TRBV29-1,CSGSESSGNTIYF,TGCAGCGGTAGTGAGTCCTCTGGAAACACCATATATTTT